The source of this T cell receptor beta chain is a study of T cell repertoires in cytomegalovirus infection. The overall study: CMV epitopes, recently identified HLA-C-restricted and well-studied HLA-B-restricted, were used. Indications of both CMV infection and matching HLA type were provided by public TCR beta signatures. Study-wide findings and caveats: Ex vivo, HLA-C-restricted CMV-specific TCR beta clonotypes prevailed over the rest of the response. Based on cumulative public TCR beta family frequency, carriers of CMV plus the relevant HLA were identified.

TCRdb re-analysed the reads in MiXCR, keeping a single row per CDR3 protein. This sample has 680,000 or so distinct CDR3 sequences, with around 31% found just once. The CDR3 consists of 19 residues. Trimming shortened V by 2 bases and J by 0 bases, and 23 bases separated the two germline ends. Germline V gene data show CDR1 as LNHDA and CDR2 as SQIVND (reference sequence). Concerning this clonotype itself: What it binds is unknown.

The V gene is TRBV19, the J gene TRBJ2-7, with D hard to call. The source is a human donor in good health (CMV status not recorded). Some clones in this sample may be carry-over from other donors' samples. Sample: cultured PBMCs, taken from culture after CMV antigen stimulation. Here the CDR3 DNA reads TGTGCCAGTAGTATAAAGTTTGTGGGCAGCCCATGGAGCTCCTACGAGCAGTACTTC. It specifies CASSIKFVGSPWSSYEQYF.